This TCR beta chain was sequenced in a study of blood T cell repertoires in COVID-19. Overall study context: Both acute and convalescent COVID-19 samples were obtained from the United States, Italy and Spain. PBMCs, B-cell-depleted T cells, or T cells provided the cDNA or gDNA that made up the material.

Between the trimmed V and J ends, which lost 5 bases and 3 bases, there was a span of 9 bases. Looked up from germline, CDR1 is SGHDT and CDR2 is YYEEEE. The CDR3 loop spans 12 amino acids. Assay: immunoSEQ multiplex PCR; the TCRdb copy retains only in-frame clones and omits some. The data show more than 95,000 clones, more than 75% seen once. The clonotype comes from a human donor in a cohort sampled during active COVID-19. The rearrangement uses TRBV5-6 and TRBJ2-7, with no clear D. The sample consisted of peripheral blood. The CDR3 coding sequence is TGTGCCAGCAGTTCAAGAGGCTACGAGCAGTACTTC. Protein: CASSSRGYEQYF.